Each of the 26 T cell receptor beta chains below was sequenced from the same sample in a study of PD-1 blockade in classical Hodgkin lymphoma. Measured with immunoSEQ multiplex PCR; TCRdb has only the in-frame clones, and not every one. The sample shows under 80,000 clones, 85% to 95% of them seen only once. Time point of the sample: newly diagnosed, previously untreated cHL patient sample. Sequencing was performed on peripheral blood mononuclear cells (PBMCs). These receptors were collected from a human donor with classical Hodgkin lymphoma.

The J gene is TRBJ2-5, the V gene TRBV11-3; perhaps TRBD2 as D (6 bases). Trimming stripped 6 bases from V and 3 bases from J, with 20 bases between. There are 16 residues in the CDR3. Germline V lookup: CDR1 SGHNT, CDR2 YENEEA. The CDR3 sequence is CASSSRDWGREETQYF. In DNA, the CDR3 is TGTGCCAGCAGTTCCAGGGACTGGGGGAGAGAAGAGACCCAGTACTTC.

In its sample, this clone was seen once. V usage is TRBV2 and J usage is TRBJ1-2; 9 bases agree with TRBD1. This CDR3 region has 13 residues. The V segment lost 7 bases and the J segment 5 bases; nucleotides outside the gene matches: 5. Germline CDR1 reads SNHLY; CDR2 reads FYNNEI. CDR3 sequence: CASTRTGEYGYTF. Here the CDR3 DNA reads TGTGCCAGCACCCGGACAGGGGAATATGGCTACACCTTC.

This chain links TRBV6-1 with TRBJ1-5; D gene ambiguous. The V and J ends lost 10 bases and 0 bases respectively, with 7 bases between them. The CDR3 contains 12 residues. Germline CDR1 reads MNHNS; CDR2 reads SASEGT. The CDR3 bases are TGTGCCACCGGCCTTAGCAATCAGCCCCAGCATTTT. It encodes CATGLSNQPQHF.

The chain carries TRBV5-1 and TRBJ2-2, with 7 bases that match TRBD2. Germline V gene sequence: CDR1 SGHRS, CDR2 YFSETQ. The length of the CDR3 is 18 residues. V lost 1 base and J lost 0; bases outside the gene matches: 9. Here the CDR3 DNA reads TGCGCCAGCAGCTTGAACCCGCGGGGGAAGGCGAACACCGGGGAGCTGTTTTTT. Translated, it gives CASSLNPRGKANTGELFF. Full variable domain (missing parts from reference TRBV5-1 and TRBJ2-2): KAGVTQTPRYLIKTRGQQVTLSCSPISGHRSVSWYQQTPGQGLQFLFEYFSETQRNKGNFPGRFSGRQFSNSRSEMNVSTLELGDSALYLCASSLNPRGKANTGELFFGEGSRLTVL.

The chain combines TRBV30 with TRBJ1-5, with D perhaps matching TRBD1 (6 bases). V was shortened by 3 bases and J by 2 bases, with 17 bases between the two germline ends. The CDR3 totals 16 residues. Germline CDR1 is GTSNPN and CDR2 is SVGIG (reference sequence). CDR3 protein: CAWSLGGIGGNQPQHF. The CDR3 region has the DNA TGTGCCTGGAGCCTAGGGGGGATCGGGGGCAATCAGCCCCAGCATTTT.

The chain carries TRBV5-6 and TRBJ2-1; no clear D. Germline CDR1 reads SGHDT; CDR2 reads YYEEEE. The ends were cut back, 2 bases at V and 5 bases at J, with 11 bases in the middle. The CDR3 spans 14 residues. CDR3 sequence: CASSFWQANNEQFF. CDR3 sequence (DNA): TGTGCCAGCAGCTTTTGGCAGGCTAACAATGAGCAGTTCTTC.

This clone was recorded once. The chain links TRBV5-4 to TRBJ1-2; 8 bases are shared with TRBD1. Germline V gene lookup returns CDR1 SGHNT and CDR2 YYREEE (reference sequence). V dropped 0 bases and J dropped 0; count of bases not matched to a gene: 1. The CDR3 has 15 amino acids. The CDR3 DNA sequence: TGTGCCAGCAGCTTGGGGGACAGGACTAACTATGGCTACACCTTC. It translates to CASSLGDRTNYGYTF.

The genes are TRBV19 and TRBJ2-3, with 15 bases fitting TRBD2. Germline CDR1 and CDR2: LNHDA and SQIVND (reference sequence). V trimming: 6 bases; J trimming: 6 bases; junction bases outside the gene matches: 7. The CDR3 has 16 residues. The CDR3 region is CASSPRTSGRADTQYF. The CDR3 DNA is TGTGCCAGTAGCCCTAGGACTAGCGGGAGGGCGGATACGCAGTATTTT.

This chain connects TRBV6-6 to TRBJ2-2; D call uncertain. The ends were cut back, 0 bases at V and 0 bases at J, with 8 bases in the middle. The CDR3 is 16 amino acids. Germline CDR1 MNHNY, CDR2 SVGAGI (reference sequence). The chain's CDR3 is CASSYSSLTNTGELFF. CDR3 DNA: TGTGCCAGCAGTTACTCGTCTCTTACGAACACCGGGGAGCTGTTTTTT.

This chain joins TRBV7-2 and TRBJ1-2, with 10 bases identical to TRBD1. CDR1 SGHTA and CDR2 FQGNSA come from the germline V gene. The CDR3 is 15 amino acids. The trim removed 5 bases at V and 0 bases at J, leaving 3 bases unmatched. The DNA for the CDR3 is TGTGCCAGCAGCGCCGGGACAGGGGCTAACTATGGCTACACCTTC. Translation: CASSAGTGANYGYTF.

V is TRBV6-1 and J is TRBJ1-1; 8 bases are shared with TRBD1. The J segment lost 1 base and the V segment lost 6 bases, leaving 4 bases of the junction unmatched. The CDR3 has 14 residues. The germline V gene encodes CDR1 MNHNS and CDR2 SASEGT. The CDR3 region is CASRDRAANTEAFF. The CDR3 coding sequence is TGTGCCAGCAGGGACAGGGCAGCGAACACTGAAGCTTTCTTT.

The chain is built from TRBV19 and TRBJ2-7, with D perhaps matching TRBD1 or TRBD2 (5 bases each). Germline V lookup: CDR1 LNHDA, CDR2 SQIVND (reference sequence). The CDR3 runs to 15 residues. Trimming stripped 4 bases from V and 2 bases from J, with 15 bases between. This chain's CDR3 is CASSKGGQGPYEQYF. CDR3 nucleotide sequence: TGTGCCAGTAGTAAAGGAGGTCAGGGTCCCTACGAGCAGTACTTC. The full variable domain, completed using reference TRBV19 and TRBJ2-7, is DGGITQSPKYLFRKEGQNVTLSCEQNLNHDAMYWYRQDPGQGLRLIYYSQIVNDFQKGDIAEGYSVSREKKESFPLTVTSAQKNPTAFYLCASSKGGQGPYEQYFGPGTRLTVT.

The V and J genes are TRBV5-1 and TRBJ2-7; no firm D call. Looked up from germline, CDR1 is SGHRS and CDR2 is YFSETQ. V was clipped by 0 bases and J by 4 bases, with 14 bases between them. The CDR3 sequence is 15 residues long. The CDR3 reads CASSLGQAQTYEQYF. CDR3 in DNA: TGCGCCAGCAGCTTGGGGCAGGCACAGACGTACGAGCAGTACTTC.

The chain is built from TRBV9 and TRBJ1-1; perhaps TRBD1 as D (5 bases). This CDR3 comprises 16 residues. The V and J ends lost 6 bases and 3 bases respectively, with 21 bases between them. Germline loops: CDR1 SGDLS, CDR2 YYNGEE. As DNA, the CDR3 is TGTGCCAGCACCTCTACCCCGGGGGGGAGGGACACTGAAGCTTTCTTT. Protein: CASTSTPGGRDTEAFF.

The CDR3 DNA reads TGCGCCAGCAGCAGGGACAGTGACGGCTACACCTTC. It is translated as CASSRDSDGYTF. The J gene is TRBJ1-2, the V gene TRBV5-1; TRBD1 aligns across 7 bases. This CDR3 is 12 amino acids long. CDR1 and CDR2 (germline): SGHRS, YFSETQ. Trimming cost V 4 bases and J 8 bases; bases outside gene matches: 5.

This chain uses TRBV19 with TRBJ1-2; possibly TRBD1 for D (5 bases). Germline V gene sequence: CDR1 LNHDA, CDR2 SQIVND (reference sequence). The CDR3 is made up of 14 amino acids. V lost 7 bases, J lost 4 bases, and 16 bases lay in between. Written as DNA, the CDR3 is TGTGCCAGTACCAACAGGAGGGATCGCTATGGCTACACCTTC. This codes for CASTNRRDRYGYTF. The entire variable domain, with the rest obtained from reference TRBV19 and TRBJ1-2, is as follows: DGGITQSPKYLFRKEGQNVTLSCEQNLNHDAMYWYRQDPGQGLRLIYYSQIVNDFQKGDIAEGYSVSREKKESFPLTVTSAQKNPTAFYLCASTNRRDRYGYTFGSGTRLTVV.

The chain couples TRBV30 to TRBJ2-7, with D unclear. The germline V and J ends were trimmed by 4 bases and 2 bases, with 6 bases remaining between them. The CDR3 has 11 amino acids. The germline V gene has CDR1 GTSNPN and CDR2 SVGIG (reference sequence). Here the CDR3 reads CAWKRTYEQYF. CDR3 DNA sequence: TGTGCCTGGAAGAGGACCTACGAGCAGTACTTC.

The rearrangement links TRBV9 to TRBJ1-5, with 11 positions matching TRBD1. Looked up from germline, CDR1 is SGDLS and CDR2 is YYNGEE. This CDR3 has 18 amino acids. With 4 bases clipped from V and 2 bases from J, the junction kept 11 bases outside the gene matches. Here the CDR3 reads CASSPGDRGGRGNQPQHF. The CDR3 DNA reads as TGTGCCAGCAGCCCAGGGGACAGGGGGGGAAGGGGCAATCAGCCCCAGCATTTT. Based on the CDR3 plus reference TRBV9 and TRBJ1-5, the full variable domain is DSGVTQTPKHLITATGQRVTLRCSPRSGDLSVYWYQQSLDQGLQFLIQYYNGEERAKGNILERFSAQQFPDLHSELNLSSLELGDSALYFCASSPGDRGGRGNQPQHFGDGTRLSIL.

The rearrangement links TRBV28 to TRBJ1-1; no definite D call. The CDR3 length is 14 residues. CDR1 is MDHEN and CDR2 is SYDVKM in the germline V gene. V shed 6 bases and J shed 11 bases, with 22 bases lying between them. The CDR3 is CASRISPPESRAFF. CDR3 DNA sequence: TGTGCCAGCAGAATCTCGCCTCCTGAATCTCGCGCTTTCTTT. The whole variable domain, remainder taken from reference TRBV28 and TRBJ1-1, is DVKVTQSSRYLVKRTGEKVFLECVQDMDHENMFWYRQDPGLGLRLIYFSYDVKMKEKGDIPEGYSVSREKKERFSLILESASTNQTSMYLCASRISPPESRAFFGQGTRLTVV.

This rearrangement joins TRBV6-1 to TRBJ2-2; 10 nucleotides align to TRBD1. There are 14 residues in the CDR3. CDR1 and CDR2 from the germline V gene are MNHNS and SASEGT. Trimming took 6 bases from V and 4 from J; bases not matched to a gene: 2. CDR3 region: CASRGQGTTGELFF. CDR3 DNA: TGTGCCAGCAGGGGACAGGGGACCACCGGGGAGCTGTTTTTT.

Here the CDR3 DNA reads TGTGCCAGTAGTATGAGGTCCCTGGCGGGCACTGAAGCTTTCTTT. Translated: CASSMRSLAGTEAFF. The chain recombines TRBV19 with TRBJ1-1; no clear D gene. The ends were cut back, 3 bases at V and 4 bases at J, with 15 bases in the middle. The V gene's germline CDR1 is LNHDA and CDR2 SQIVND (reference sequence). The CDR3 runs 15 residues.

The DNA of the CDR3 is TGCAGCGTTGCCACCGGACAGGGGTACGGAGATACGCAGTATTTT. Protein sequence: CSVATGQGYGDTQYF. This sequence joins TRBV29-1 and TRBJ2-3; 9 bases are shared with TRBD1. The CDR3 has 15 residues. V lost 4 bases, J lost 5 bases, and 10 bases stayed unmatched. In germline, CDR1 is SQVTM, CDR2 ANQGSEA.

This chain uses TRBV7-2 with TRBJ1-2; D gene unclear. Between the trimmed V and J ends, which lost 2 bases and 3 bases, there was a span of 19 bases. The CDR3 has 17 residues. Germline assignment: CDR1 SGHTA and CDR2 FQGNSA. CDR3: CASSLIPGRRVDYGYTF. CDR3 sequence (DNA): TGTGCCAGCAGCTTAATCCCTGGACGCCGAGTGGACTATGGCTACACCTTC.

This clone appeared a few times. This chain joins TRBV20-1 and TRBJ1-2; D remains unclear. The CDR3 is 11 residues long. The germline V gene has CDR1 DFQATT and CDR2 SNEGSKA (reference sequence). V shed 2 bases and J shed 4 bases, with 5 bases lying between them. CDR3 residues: CSARLRYGYTF. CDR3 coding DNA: TGCAGTGCTAGACTCCGCTATGGCTACACCTTC.

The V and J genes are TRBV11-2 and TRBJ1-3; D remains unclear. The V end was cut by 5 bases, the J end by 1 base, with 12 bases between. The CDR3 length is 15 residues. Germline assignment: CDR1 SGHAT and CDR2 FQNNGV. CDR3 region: CASSLGGGSGNTIYF. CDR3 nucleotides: TGTGCCAGCAGCCTTGGTGGAGGTTCTGGAAACACCATATATTTT.

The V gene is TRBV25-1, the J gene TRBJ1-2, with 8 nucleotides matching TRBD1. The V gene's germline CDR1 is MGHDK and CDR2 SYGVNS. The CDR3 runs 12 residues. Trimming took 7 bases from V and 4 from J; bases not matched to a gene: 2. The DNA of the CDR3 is TGTGCCAGCACAGGGGGCGGCTATGGCTACACCTTC. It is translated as CASTGGGYGYTF.